The 25 T cell receptor beta chains presented below share a single source sample, sequenced in a study of blood T cell repertoires in COVID-19. The repertoire was sequenced with immunoSEQ multiplex PCR; TCRdb's copy has only in-frame clones and lacks some. The repertoire has around 400,000 clones, approximately 91% of them found once; the top ten carry 1.4% to 1.5%. Material for sequencing was PBMCs or T cells enriched from blood (not recorded which). The receptors were gathered from a woman aged 18-35 years who had been exposed to COVID-19.

This chain connects TRBV9 to TRBJ2-1, with D perhaps TRBD1 (6 bases). CDR1 and CDR2 from the germline V gene are SGDLS and YYNGEE. CDR3 length equals 16 residues. V gave up 0 bases and J gave up 3 bases, with 13 bases separating them. The CDR3 DNA reads as TGTGCCAGCAGCGTAGCAGGAGACAGGCTCTACAATGAGCAGTTCTTC. Translating gives CASSVAGDRLYNEQFF.

The chain combines TRBV2 with TRBJ2-3; 7 positions agree with TRBD1. CDR1 and CDR2 (germline): SNHLY, FYNNEI. Trimming removed 9 bases from V and 2 bases from J; junction bases left unmatched: 8. CDR3 size: 14 residues. The CDR3 is CARNRGLNTDTQYF. Here the CDR3 DNA reads TGTGCCAGGAACAGGGGTCTTAACACAGATACGCAGTATTTT.

V gene TRBV6-4 combines with J gene TRBJ2-5; 11 nucleotides align to TRBD2. J was trimmed by 1 base and V by 8 bases; bases with no gene match: 18. The V gene's germline CDR1 is MRHNA and CDR2 SNTAGT. The CDR3 totals 19 residues. The CDR3 sequence: CASAGTSGRWIMSQETQYF. The CDR3 DNA reads TGTGCCAGCGCGGGAACTAGCGGGAGATGGATTATGAGCCAAGAGACCCAGTACTTC.

The chain carries TRBV28 and TRBJ2-3; 16 bases agree with TRBD2. The germline V gene has CDR1 MDHEN and CDR2 SYDVKM. The CDR3 is 16 residues long. Trimming cost V 6 bases and J 6 bases; bases outside gene matches: 6. The CDR3 spells CASSPGTSGGEDTQYF. The CDR3 coding sequence is TGTGCCAGCAGCCCCGGGACTAGCGGGGGGGAGGATACGCAGTATTTT.

The J gene is TRBJ1-6, the V gene TRBV6-1, with a tentative D call TRBD1 (5 bases). CDR3 length equals 15 residues. Germline values: CDR1 MNHNS, CDR2 SASEGT. The V end was cut by 2 bases, the J end by 8 bases, with 13 bases between. This CDR3 reads CASSEQETDHSPLHF. The CDR3 DNA is TGTGCCAGCAGTGAACAGGAGACAGATCATTCACCCCTCCACTTT.

This chain joins TRBV3-1 (or the pseudogene TRBV3-2) and TRBJ2-7, with TRBD2 matching over 8 bases. The CDR3 is 17 amino acids. J was trimmed by 3 bases and V by 4 bases; bases with no gene match: 14. CDR1 is LGHDT, CDR2 YNNKEL, per germline (reference sequence). The CDR3 region is CASSPRIPGRADYEQYF. Written as DNA, the CDR3 is TGTGCCAGCAGCCCTCGAATCCCCGGGAGGGCCGACTACGAGCAGTACTTC.

The chain couples TRBV5-4 to TRBJ2-1; D might be TRBD1 (5 bases). In germline, CDR1 is SGHNT, CDR2 YYREEE (reference sequence). This CDR3 region has 12 residues. Trimming removed 4 bases from V and 4 bases from J, with 6 bases in between. The CDR3 DNA is TGTGCCAGCAGCGACAGATACAATGAGCAGTTCTTC. Residues: CASSDRYNEQFF.

The genes are TRBV4-2 and TRBJ1-4, with no clear D. The CDR3 is made up of 16 amino acids. V shed 1 base and J shed 0 bases, with 9 bases lying between them. The germline V gene has CDR1 LGHNA and CDR2 YNFKEQ. DNA of the CDR3: TGTGCCAGCAGCCAAGGGACTGCCGCAACTAATGAAAAACTGTTTTTT. Amino acids: CASSQGTAATNEKLFF.

The rearrangement joins TRBV6-5 to TRBJ2-2, with TRBD1 matching over 7 bases. V shed 2 bases and J 3 bases; nucleotides not matched to a gene: 0. Looked up from germline, CDR1 is MNHEY and CDR2 is SVGAGI. The CDR3 loop spans 14 amino acids. The CDR3 loop is CASSYGTDTGELFF. In DNA form, the CDR3 reads TGTGCCAGCAGTTACGGGACAGACACCGGGGAGCTGTTTTTT.

This sequence joins TRBV9 and TRBJ2-3; 13 nucleotides align to TRBD2. CDR3 length: 16 amino acids. Germline CDR1 and CDR2: SGDLS and YYNGEE. V lost 4 bases, J lost 2 bases, and 4 bases stayed unmatched. The CDR3 DNA is TGTGCCAGCAGCTCCGGACTAGCGGGAGACACAGATACGCAGTATTTT. This sequence encodes CASSSGLAGDTDTQYF.

In this sample, this clone turned up once. Compared with germline, one end of the junction differs, possibly owing to a read error. The gene calls are TRBV27 and TRBJ2-7; no clear D gene. CDR3 length: 11 amino acids. The germline CDR1 and CDR2 sequences are MNHEY and SMNVEV (reference sequence). This chain's CDR3 is CASSSSFEQYF. CDR3 in DNA: TGTGCCAGCAGTTCCTCCTTCGAGCAGTACTTC.

The chain recombines TRBV29-1 with TRBJ1-1, with 8 bases that match TRBD1. The CDR3 loop spans 14 amino acids. J gave up 1 base and V 6 bases, and 7 bases lay outside the gene matches. The germline V gene has CDR1 SQVTM and CDR2 ANQGSEA. CDR3 bases: TGCAGCGTACCGGACAGGGCGCAGAACACTGAAGCTTTCTTT. Translation gives CSVPDRAQNTEAFF.

This clone was found once. The chain has TRBV15 and TRBJ1-2; D is unclear. The germline V and J ends were trimmed by 0 bases and 3 bases, with 5 bases remaining between them. Germline V gene data show CDR1 as LNHNV and CDR2 as YYDKDF (reference sequence). CDR3 size: 13 residues. For the CDR3, the DNA is TGTGCCACCAGCAGAGATCGGGACTATGGCTACACCTTC. Residues: CATSRDRDYGYTF.

J is TRBJ2-7 and V is TRBV12-3 or TRBV12-4, with D tentatively TRBD2 (5 bases). Trimming removed 5 bases from V and 5 bases from J, with 10 bases in between. The CDR3 totals 12 residues. CDR3 loop: CASSLLGDEQYF. The CDR3 region has the DNA TGTGCCAGCAGTCTTCTCGGGGACGAGCAGTACTTC.

This clone was counted a few times. The chain joins TRBV6-1 to TRBJ2-1, with D possibly TRBD2 on 5 matching bases. The CDR3 contains 17 residues. Germline values: CDR1 MNHNS, CDR2 SASEGT. V was pared by 2 bases and J by 5 bases, with 19 bases between. The CDR3 nucleotides are TGTGCCAGCAGTGAAAAGCCTGACTACCAAATCAACAATGAGCAGTTCTTC. Protein product: CASSEKPDYQINNEQFF.

The chain joins TRBV11-2 to TRBJ2-3; 7 bases match TRBD1. V lost 0 bases to trimming and J lost 4 bases; unmatched junction nucleotides: 13. CDR1 is SGHAT and CDR2 is FQNNGV in the germline V gene. The CDR3 is made up of 18 amino acids. The CDR3 loop reads CASSLESSGQDRADTQYF. DNA for the CDR3: TGTGCCAGCAGCTTAGAGTCTTCCGGACAGGACCGAGCAGATACGCAGTATTTT. Looking up the rest from reference TRBV11-2 and TRBJ2-3 gives the full variable domain: EAGVAQSPRYKIIEKRQSVAFWCNPISGHATLYWYQQILGQGPKLLIQFQNNGVVDDSQLPKDRFSAERLKGVDSTLKIQPAKLEDSAVYLCASSLESSGQDRADTQYFGPGTRLTVL.

The J gene is TRBJ1-3, the V gene TRBV2, with TRBD1 as a possible D gene (6 bases). Germline CDR1 and CDR2: SNHLY and FYNNEI. V was clipped by 1 base and J by 2 bases, with 9 bases between them. The CDR3 loop spans 15 amino acids. The CDR3 region is CASSEVRTAGNTIYF. The CDR3 nucleotides read TGTGCCAGCAGTGAAGTGAGGACAGCTGGAAACACCATATATTTT.

The chain uses TRBV27 and TRBJ2-3; D perhaps matches TRBD2 (6 bases). The V end lost 5 bases, the J end lost 2 bases, and 17 bases lay between the germline ends. This CDR3 is 16 amino acids long. The germline V gene encodes CDR1 MNHEY and CDR2 SMNVEV (reference sequence). The CDR3 coding sequence is TGTGCCAGCAGTCTCTCATCGGGAGCGAACACAGATACGCAGTATTTT. Its translation is CASSLSSGANTDTQYF.

The chain combines TRBV7-2 with TRBJ1-5; the match to TRBD1 covers 7 bases. This CDR3 region has 15 residues. Germline assignment: CDR1 SGHTA and CDR2 FQGNSA. Trimming removed 1 base from V and 5 bases from J; junction bases left unmatched: 5. In DNA form, the CDR3 reads TGTGCCAGCAGCTTAGGTGCGACAGGGCATCAGCCCCAGCATTTT. This encodes CASSLGATGHQPQHF.

V and J are TRBV28 and TRBJ2-5, with 9 bases lining up with TRBD2. The CDR3 totals 14 residues. After removal of 6 bases from V and 3 bases from J, the junction contained 5 bases not matched to a gene. The germline V gene has CDR1 MDHEN and CDR2 SYDVKM. The DNA for the CDR3 is TGTGCCAGCAGAAGTGCTAGCGGGGAAGAGACCCAGTACTTC. Translating gives CASRSASGEETQYF. The full variable domain, completed using reference TRBV28 and TRBJ2-5, is DVKVTQSSRYLVKRTGEKVFLECVQDMDHENMFWYRQDPGLGLRLIYFSYDVKMKEKGDIPEGYSVSREKKERFSLILESASTNQTSMYLCASRSASGEETQYFGPGTRLLVL.

This clone has a single count. The chain couples TRBV9 to TRBJ2-3, with 8 nucleotides matching TRBD2. Unmatched junction bases numbered 11, after V lost 1 base and J lost 1 base. The CDR3 spans 18 residues. Germline V gene data show CDR1 as SGDLS and CDR2 as YYNGEE. The chain's CDR3 is CASSVRAGAPPGTDTQYF. The CDR3 DNA reads TGTGCCAGCAGCGTAAGAGCGGGGGCCCCACCGGGCACAGATACGCAGTATTTT.

The rearrangement uses TRBV7-9 and TRBJ2-3; D might be TRBD2 (6 bases). Trimming took off 5 bases at V and 0 bases at J, with 18 bases between the two ends. There are 17 residues in the CDR3. Germline V gene lookup returns CDR1 SEHNR and CDR2 FQNEAQ (reference sequence). The CDR3 sequence: CASSAAPGRPSTDTQYF. The CDR3, as DNA: TGTGCCAGCAGCGCAGCCCCCGGGAGACCGAGCACAGATACGCAGTATTTT.

V usage is TRBV5-3 and J usage is TRBJ1-4; weak D call: TRBD1 (5 bases). TRBV5-3 is an ORF, and what it does is uncertain. The V end lost 5 bases, the J end lost 8 bases, and 22 bases lay between the germline ends. This CDR3 has 16 residues. The CDR3 DNA reads as TGTGCCAGAAGTTTAGGCCCTCTCGGGGGTGAAGAAAAACTGTTTTTT. Amino acid sequence: CARSLGPLGGEEKLFF.

Turning to this clone: This sample includes further DNA sequences coding for the same CDR3. The rearrangement links TRBV5-6 to TRBJ1-2; 10 nucleotides match TRBD1. Losses at the gene ends were 0 bases for V and 3 bases for J; bases not matched to a gene: 2. Germline CDR1 SGHDT, CDR2 YYEEEE. The CDR3 contains 15 residues. CDR3 in DNA: TGTGCCAGCAGCTTGGTAGGGACAGGGGACTATGGCTACACCTTC. Amino acids: CASSLVGTGDYGYTF.

The J gene is TRBJ2-7, the V gene TRBV2; no firm D call. CDR1 is SNHLY, CDR2 FYNNEI, per germline. This CDR3 has 15 residues. Between the trimmed V and J ends, which lost 4 bases and 0 bases, there was a span of 13 bases. CDR3 DNA sequence: TGTGCCAGCAGTGGAGAGCTACCCTACTCCTACGAGCAGTACTTC. Amino acid sequence: CASSGELPYSYEQYF.